This T cell receptor beta chain was documented in a study of blood T cell repertoires in COVID-19. The method was immunoSEQ multiplex PCR; TCRdb's version includes in-frame clones alone and lacks a portion of them. The sample lists about 430,000 clones, more than 70% occurring once. Someone with COVID-19 had been met by exposed participants within 2 weeks before study entry. Germline lookup yields CDR1 MGHDK and CDR2 SYGVNS. V lost 5 bases to trimming and J lost 5 bases; unmatched junction nucleotides: 14. The CDR3 contains 17 residues. The sequenced sample was PBMCs or T cells enriched from blood (not recorded which). V is TRBV25-1 and J is TRBJ2-2, with 7 bases that match TRBD2. The TCR comes from a woman younger than 35 who had been exposed to COVID-19. CDR3 region: CASSTGSGLKDTGELFF. The CDR3 DNA reads as TGTGCCAGCAGTACCGGTAGCGGGCTAAAAGATACCGGGGAGCTGTTTTTT.